A single sample is the source of the 8 T cell receptor beta chains below, sequenced in a study of beta chain features in type 1 diabetes. The whole isolated RNA underwent reverse transcription, so sequencing captured expressed TCRB transcripts. TCRdb's copy holds only in-frame clones and misses some; the assay was immunoSEQ multiplex PCR. The sample includes 130,000 to 150,000 clones, roughly 50% of them seen just once. Specimen: Tregs from blood. The receptors were sampled from a man in his late teens or twenties in good health.

The gene calls are TRBV7-9 and TRBJ1-2; D gene uncertain. With 1 base removed from V and 2 bases from J, the gap between germline ends came to 14 bases. The CDR3 contains 16 residues. Germline values: CDR1 SEHNR, CDR2 FQNEAQ (reference sequence). CDR3 sequence (DNA): TGTGCCAGCAGCTTAGAGTTTTCCGGGAGAAACTATGGCTACACCTTC. This codes for CASSLEFSGRNYGYTF.

The rearrangement joins TRBV2 to TRBJ2-1; 7 bases match TRBD2. This CDR3 is built from 13 residues. Per germline, CDR1 SNHLY and CDR2 FYNNEI. The V and J ends lost 9 bases and 2 bases, in that order; junction bases with no gene match: 4. CDR3: CASQRDPYNEQFF. The DNA for the CDR3 is TGTGCCAGTCAGCGGGACCCCTACAATGAGCAGTTCTTC. Filled out from reference TRBV2 and TRBJ2-1, the complete variable domain reads EPEVTQTPSHQVTQMGQEVILRCVPISNHLYFYWYRQILGQKVEFLVSFYNNEISEKSEIFDDQFSVERPDGSNFTLKIRSTKLEDSAMYFCASQRDPYNEQFFGPGTRLTVL.

This clone was observed a handful of times. The chain links TRBV20-1 to TRBJ1-1; D call uncertain. The CDR3 consists of 11 residues. CDR1 DFQATT and CDR2 SNEGSKA come from the germline V gene (reference sequence). Trimming removed 0 bases at V and 6 bases at J, with 5 bases between. CDR3 sequence: CSARDKPEAFF. The CDR3 nucleotides read TGCAGTGCTAGAGATAAGCCTGAAGCTTTCTTT.

The chain employs TRBV29-1 and TRBJ1-4, with 8 bases identical to TRBD1. Trimming removed 6 bases from V and 8 bases from J; junction bases left unmatched: 8. Germline loops: CDR1 SQVTM, CDR2 ANQGSEA. The CDR3 is 13 amino acids. The CDR3 sequence: CSVRTGSREKLFF. CDR3 sequence (DNA): TGCAGCGTCCGGACAGGGTCGAGGGAAAAACTGTTTTTT.

This chain joins TRBV6-1 and TRBJ1-2; D remains unclear. CDR1 is MNHNS, CDR2 SASEGT, per germline. V was trimmed by 5 bases and J by 7 bases, leaving 17 bases between them. This CDR3 is 14 amino acids long. CDR3 sequence (DNA): TGTGCCAGCAGTATTACAGCCCTCTTTGGTGGCTACACCTTC. The encoded protein is CASSITALFGGYTF.

J is TRBJ1-5 and V is TRBV7-8; tentative D call: TRBD1 (6 bases). Per germline, CDR1 SGHVS and CDR2 FQNEAQ. CDR3 size: 14 residues. The V gene lost 8 bases and the J gene lost 5 bases, with 16 bases spanning the gap. The CDR3: CASAIGQKDQPQHF. CDR3 nucleotides: TGTGCCAGCGCCATCGGACAGAAAGATCAGCCCCAGCATTTT.

The chain joins TRBV29-1 to TRBJ1-5; maybe TRBD1 (6 bases). The CDR3 has 13 residues. Germline values: CDR1 SQVTM, CDR2 ANQGSEA. V lost 4 bases to trimming and J lost 7 bases, with 14 bases between them. CDR3 amino acids: CSVAQGPGQPQHF. In DNA form, the CDR3 reads TGCAGCGTTGCGCAGGGGCCGGGGCAGCCCCAGCATTTT.

The chain is built from TRBV4-2 and TRBJ2-5; tentative D call: TRBD1 (5 bases). The CDR3 contains 15 residues. Germline values: CDR1 LGHNA, CDR2 YNFKEQ. V lost 1 base and J 5 bases, leaving 14 bases between the germline ends. DNA for the CDR3: TGTGCCAGCAGCCAAGTCCCGGGCAGGGTGGAGACCCAGTACTTC. Amino acid sequence: CASSQVPGRVETQYF.